The 12 T cell receptor beta chains below all came from one sample that was sequenced in a study of Graves' ophthalmopathy and Graves' hyperthyroidism. From RNA, the CDR3 regions of TCR beta chains were amplified and sequenced. First-round RT-PCR with HTBI primers preceded a second-round multiplex PCR. TCRdb re-derived calls from the multiplex PCR reads in MiXCR, one entry per CDR3 protein. The table lists about 39,000 distinct CDR3 sequences, approximately 46% of them singletons. What was sequenced was peripheral blood. The receptors stem from an adult woman with stable Graves' hyperthyroidism.

The CDR3 region has the DNA TGTGCCAGCAGTTCCGGGACTAGCGGGAGGGCCGTGGAGACCGGGGAGCTGTTTTTT. It yields the protein CASSSGTSGRAVETGELFF. The J gene is TRBJ2-2, the V gene TRBV28, with 16 bases fitting TRBD2. Per germline, CDR1 MDHEN and CDR2 SYDVKM. The CDR3 totals 19 residues. Trimming at V came to 4 bases and at J to 5 bases, leaving 10 bases not matched to a gene.

In its sample, this clonotype was seen a few times. A read error may be the cause here, since a much bigger clone is one base away. The chain links TRBV12-5 to TRBJ1-2; 8 nucleotides match TRBD1. Per germline, CDR1 LGHNT and CDR2 FRNRAP. The CDR3 runs to 13 residues. V dropped 1 base and J dropped 5; count of bases not matched to a gene: 0. CDR3 nucleotide sequence: TGTGCTAGTGGTTTGGGGACAGGGTATGGCTACACCTTC. Protein sequence: CASGLGTGYGYTF.

CDR3: CASSSGTGHEQYF. Here the CDR3 DNA reads TGTGCCAGCAGTTCCGGGACAGGCCACGAGCAGTACTTC. The chain employs TRBV2 and TRBJ2-7; 8 nucleotides align to TRBD1. The CDR3 sequence is 13 residues long. CDR1 SNHLY and CDR2 FYNNEI come from the germline V gene. J was trimmed by 5 bases and V by 5 bases; bases with no gene match: 5.

This chain uses TRBV29-1 with TRBJ1-1; possible D gene TRBD1, 6 bases. The CDR3 runs 15 residues. V gave up 1 base and J gave up 4 bases, with 16 bases separating them. Looked up from germline, CDR1 is SQVTM and CDR2 is ANQGSEA. CDR3 loop: CSVEGGGLRGTEAFF. For the CDR3, the DNA is TGCAGCGTTGAAGGGGGCGGACTCAGGGGCACTGAAGCTTTCTTT.

Judged by abundance, this clonotype is medium-sized. The V and J genes are TRBV7-6 and TRBJ2-7; D is perhaps TRBD1 or TRBD2 (5 bases each). Per germline, CDR1 SGHVS and CDR2 FNYEAQ. V lost 4 bases and J lost 2, with 9 bases in between. The CDR3 has 13 amino acids. CDR3 in amino acids: CASSSGPTYEQYF. The CDR3 DNA reads as TGTGCCAGCAGCTCGGGACCGACCTACGAGCAGTACTTC.

At least ten counts were recorded for this clonotype. This sequence joins TRBV29-1 and TRBJ2-1, with D possibly TRBD1 on 6 matching bases. The CDR3 loop spans 13 amino acids. Trimming pared 3 bases from V and 9 bases from J, leaving 15 bases between. CDR1 SQVTM and CDR2 ANQGSEA come from the germline V gene. CDR3: CSVEWTGRGEQFF. For the CDR3, the DNA is TGCAGCGTTGAGTGGACGGGCAGGGGTGAGCAGTTCTTC.

There are many counts of this clonotype. The chain has TRBV5-1 and TRBJ2-3; D gene unclear. Germline CDR1 SGHRS, CDR2 YFSETQ. This CDR3 is 13 amino acids long. With 0 bases removed from V and 4 bases from J, the gap between germline ends came to 6 bases. The CDR3 DNA is TGCGCCAGCAGCTTGGAGCCCCCAGATACGCAGTATTTT. The encoded protein is CASSLEPPDTQYF.

This clonotype appeared many times. This chain joins TRBV5-1 and TRBJ2-2, with 12 bases that match TRBD2. Trimming removed 1 base from V and 7 bases from J; junction bases left unmatched: 5. This CDR3 has 16 residues. CDR1 is SGHRS and CDR2 is YFSETQ in the germline V gene. The CDR3 region has the DNA TGCGCCAGCAGCTTGACTAGCGGGAGGCTTAGCGGGGAGCTGTTTTTT. Residues: CASSLTSGRLSGELFF.

This clonotype was counted ten times or more. This chain joins TRBV2 and TRBJ1-5, with D unclear. The germline V gene has CDR1 SNHLY and CDR2 FYNNEI. V dropped 4 bases and J dropped 3 bases, with 13 bases sitting between them. The CDR3 totals 15 residues. The CDR3 spells CASSGEGGDNQPQHF. In DNA form, the CDR3 reads TGTGCCAGCAGTGGAGAGGGTGGGGACAATCAGCCCCAGCATTTT.

Many counts were recorded for this clonotype. The V gene is TRBV27, the J gene TRBJ1-2; tentatively, D is TRBD1 (6 bases). Germline V gene lookup returns CDR1 MNHEY and CDR2 SMNVEV (reference sequence). The CDR3 is made up of 13 amino acids. Trimming removed 3 bases at V and 7 bases at J, with 12 bases between. The CDR3 sequence is CASSLVGASGYTF. The DNA for the CDR3 is TGTGCCAGCAGTTTGGTGGGGGCCTCTGGCTACACCTTC.

This rearrangement joins TRBV20-1 to TRBJ2-7; the D gene is possibly TRBD2 (6 bases). In germline, CDR1 is DFQATT, CDR2 SNEGSKA (reference sequence). The CDR3 is 11 residues long. The V end lost 6 bases, the J end lost 3 bases, and 9 bases lay between the germline ends. CDR3 bases: TGCAGTGCCGCCGGGGGCTACGAGCAGTACTTC. It codes for CSAAGGYEQYF.

This clonotype has ten or more counts. The chain combines TRBV4-2 with TRBJ2-3; a weak D match, TRBD2 (7 bases). Germline V gene sequence: CDR1 LGHNA, CDR2 YNFKEQ. V was clipped by 5 bases and J by 2 bases, with 17 bases between them. The CDR3 is 16 residues long. The CDR3 region is CASSVGGGAITDTQYF. The CDR3 nucleotides are TGTGCCAGCAGCGTAGGGGGGGGGGCCATCACAGATACGCAGTATTTT.